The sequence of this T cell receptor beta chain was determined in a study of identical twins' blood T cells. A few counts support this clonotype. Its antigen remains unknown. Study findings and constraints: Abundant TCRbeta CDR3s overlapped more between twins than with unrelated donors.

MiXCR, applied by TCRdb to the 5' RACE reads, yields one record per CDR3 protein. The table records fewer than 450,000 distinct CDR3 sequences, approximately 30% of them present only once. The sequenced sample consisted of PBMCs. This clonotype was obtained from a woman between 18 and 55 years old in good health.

DNA of the CDR3: TGTGCCAGCAGTTCCTCCCCCCTGTTTTATGGCTACACCTTC. Translated, it gives CASSSSPLFYGYTF. The chain links TRBV27 to TRBJ1-2; the D is unclear. This CDR3 contains 14 residues. Germline V lookup: CDR1 MNHEY, CDR2 SMNVEV (reference sequence). V was cut by 4 bases and J by 5 bases, with 14 bases left in between.